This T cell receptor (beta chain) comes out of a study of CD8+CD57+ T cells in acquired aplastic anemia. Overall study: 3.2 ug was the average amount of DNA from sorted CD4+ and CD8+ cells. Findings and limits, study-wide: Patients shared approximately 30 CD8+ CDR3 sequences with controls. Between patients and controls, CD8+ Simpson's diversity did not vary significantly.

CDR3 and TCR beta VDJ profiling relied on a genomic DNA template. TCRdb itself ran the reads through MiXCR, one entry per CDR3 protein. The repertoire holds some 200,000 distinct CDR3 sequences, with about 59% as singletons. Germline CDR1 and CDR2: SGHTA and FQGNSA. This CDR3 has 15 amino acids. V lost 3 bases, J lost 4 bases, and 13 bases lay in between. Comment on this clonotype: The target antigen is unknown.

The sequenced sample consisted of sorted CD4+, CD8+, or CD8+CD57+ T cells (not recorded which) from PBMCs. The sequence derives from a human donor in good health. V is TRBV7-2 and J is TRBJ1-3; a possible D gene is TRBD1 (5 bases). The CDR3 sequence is CASSLSLRGGNTIYF. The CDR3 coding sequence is TGTGCCAGCAGCTTGTCACTGCGGGGCGGAAACACCATATATTTT.